This passage covers 13 T cell receptor beta chains from one sample sequenced in a study of OX40 agonist ivuxolimab in advanced cancers. Some clones are missing from TCRdb's copy, which holds only in-frame ones; the method was immunoSEQ multiplex PCR. This table holds roughly 56,000 clones, around 79% found once. The input for sequencing was CD4+ or CD8+ T cells sorted from blood, taken in a trial of the OX40 agonist ivuxolimab. Receptors were obtained from an adult with an advanced solid tumor such as melanoma, head and neck, liver or kidney cancer.

The chain recombines TRBV2 with TRBJ1-5, with 7 bases that match TRBD1. CDR3 length: 17 amino acids. Germline CDR1 is SNHLY and CDR2 is FYNNEI. V gave up 4 bases and J gave up 0 bases; unmatched junction bases: 9. The CDR3 coding sequence is TGTGCCAGCAGTGTCCGTCAGGGGGAAAATAGCAATCAGCCCCAGCATTTT. This encodes CASSVRQGENSNQPQHF.

The chain uses TRBV5-1 and TRBJ2-3, with 9 bases fitting TRBD2. V was pared by 2 bases and J by 5 bases, with 9 bases of the junction left unmatched. The length of the CDR3 is 16 residues. The germline CDR1 and CDR2 sequences are SGHRS and YFSETQ. The CDR3 protein is CASSFEVAGDQDTQYF. CDR3 bases: TGCGCCAGCAGCTTTGAAGTAGCGGGAGACCAAGATACGCAGTATTTT. Drawing the rest from reference TRBV5-1 and TRBJ2-3, the complete variable domain is KAGVTQTPRYLIKTRGQQVTLSCSPISGHRSVSWYQQTPGQGLQFLFEYFSETQRNKGNFPGRFSGRQFSNSRSEMNVSTLELGDSALYLCASSFEVAGDQDTQYFGPGTRLTVL.

The genes are TRBV5-4 and TRBJ1-4; possibly TRBD1 for D (6 bases). The CDR3 consists of 16 residues. V lost 1 base, J lost 6 bases, and 16 bases lay in between. Germline V gene sequence: CDR1 SGHNT, CDR2 YYREEE (reference sequence). The CDR3: CASSLSTGRSYEKLFF. The CDR3 DNA is TGTGCCAGCAGCTTGTCAACAGGGAGGAGTTATGAAAAACTGTTTTTT.

The chain carries TRBV6-5 and TRBJ1-6; D is unclear. Germline loops: CDR1 MNHEY, CDR2 SVGAGI. The CDR3 covers 15 residues. V was trimmed by 6 bases and J by 6 bases, leaving 15 bases between them. The CDR3 DNA is TGTGCCAGCAGGGTCCGGAGGGAGGTTAATTCACCCCTCCACTTT. Its translation is CASRVRREVNSPLHF.

The sample holds a few counts of this clone. Other DNA sequences from this sample encode an identical CDR3 as well. The chain carries TRBV30 and TRBJ2-3; D ambiguous. The CDR3 is made up of 13 amino acids. V was cut by 3 bases and J by 0 bases, with 7 bases left in between. Germline CDR1 and CDR2: GTSNPN and SVGIG (reference sequence). The CDR3 here is CAWSPDSTDTQYF. CDR3 bases: TGTGCCTGGAGCCCCGATAGCACAGATACGCAGTATTTT.

This rearrangement joins TRBV11-2 to TRBJ1-1; no definite D call. The CDR3 is 14 residues long. V dropped 3 bases and J dropped 0 bases, with 8 bases sitting between them. CDR1 and CDR2 (germline): SGHAT, FQNNGV. The DNA of the CDR3 is TGTGCCAGCAGCTTTGTACCGGTGAACACTGAAGCTTTCTTT. It specifies CASSFVPVNTEAFF.

J is TRBJ1-5 and V is TRBV10-3; 8 nucleotides align to TRBD1. CDR3 length: 15 residues. V gave up 0 bases and J gave up 6 bases; unmatched junction bases: 4. The germline gives CDR1 ENHRY, CDR2 SYGVKD. The CDR3 DNA reads TGTGCCATCAGTGAGTCGCAAGACAGGGGTCAGCCCCAGCATTTT. Its protein product is CAISESQDRGQPQHF.

This rearrangement joins TRBV14 to TRBJ2-3; 9 bases are shared with TRBD2. Unmatched junction bases numbered 4, after V lost 1 base and J lost 2 bases. Germline lookup yields CDR1 SGHDN and CDR2 FVKESK. The CDR3 has 16 residues. As DNA, the CDR3 is TGTGCCAGCAGCCAAGCTAGCGGGACTGTCACAGATACGCAGTATTTT. Its protein is CASSQASGTVTDTQYF.

The chain carries TRBV7-2 and TRBJ1-1, with 10 positions matching TRBD1. Germline V gene lookup returns CDR1 SGHTA and CDR2 FQGNSA. The CDR3 runs 16 residues. Trimming at V came to 4 bases and at J to 0 bases, leaving 5 bases not matched to a gene. CDR3 bases: TGTGCCAGCAGCTCAGGACAGGGGGGGATGAACACTGAAGCTTTCTTT. Its translation is CASSSGQGGMNTEAFF.

The table lists this clone with a few counts. The V gene is TRBV19, the J gene TRBJ2-4; possibly TRBD2 for D (6 bases). There are 15 residues in the CDR3. V was shortened by 5 bases and J by 3 bases, with 14 bases between the two germline ends. Looked up from germline, CDR1 is LNHDA and CDR2 is SQIVND (reference sequence). CDR3 sequence (DNA): TGTGCCAGTAGTCCCGCGGAGGGTGGCAAAAACATTCAGTACTTC. Amino acid sequence: CASSPAEGGKNIQYF. The whole variable domain, remainder taken from reference TRBV19 and TRBJ2-4, is DGGITQSPKYLFRKEGQNVTLSCEQNLNHDAMYWYRQDPGQGLRLIYYSQIVNDFQKGDIAEGYSVSREKKESFPLTVTSAQKNPTAFYLCASSPAEGGKNIQYFGAGTRLSVL.

This chain connects TRBV6-5 to TRBJ1-5, with a possible D match to TRBD1 (5 bases). The CDR3 loop spans 14 amino acids. The V gene's germline CDR1 is MNHEY and CDR2 SVGAGI. Trimming shortened V by 2 bases and J by 9 bases, and 14 bases separated the two germline ends. The CDR3 loop is CASSYRGVMWPQHF. The CDR3 DNA follows: TGTGCCAGCAGTTACCGGGGGGTTATGTGGCCCCAGCATTTT.

This chain connects TRBV29-1 to TRBJ2-7; perhaps TRBD2 as D (5 bases). CDR3 length: 10 amino acids. Trimming stripped 7 bases from V and 4 bases from J, with 8 bases between. Germline V gene data show CDR1 as SQVTM and CDR2 as ANQGSEA. CDR3 in DNA: TGCAGCGCCGGGGAGTACGAGCAGTACTTC. Protein product: CSAGEYEQYF.

The gene calls are TRBV11-1 and TRBJ2-7; D is ambiguous. Trimming took off 1 base at V and 4 bases at J, with 11 bases between the two ends. There are 14 residues in the CDR3. The germline CDR1 and CDR2 sequences are SGHAT and FQDESV (reference sequence). The CDR3 region is CASSLDPQMYEQYF. CDR3 in DNA: TGTGCCAGCAGCTTAGATCCGCAGATGTACGAGCAGTACTTC.